This is a list of T cell receptor beta chains from one sample in a study of radiotherapy plus CTLA-4 blockade in lung cancer. Sequencing was performed with immunoSEQ multiplex PCR; in TCRdb, only in-frame clones are kept and a portion is missing. This table has more than 50,000 clones, roughly four fifths appearing once. The sequenced sample was peripheral blood, obtained from a patient treated with radiotherapy plus ipilimumab. Source of these receptors: a human donor with non-small cell lung cancer who had a complete response to radiotherapy plus ipilimumab. The CDR3 runs from the conserved cysteine through the conserved F or W. D genes are given only for firm matches. The size field is filled for only some rows; it gives once, few, many or a size class.

j_call: TRBJ2-7
d_call: TRBD1
clone_size: NA
v_call: TRBV6-6
cdr3_nt: TGTGCCAGCAGAAACGAACGGGACAGCTCCTACGAGCAGTACTTC
cdr3_aa: CASRNERDSSYEQYF

j_call: TRBJ2-5
d_call: TRBD1
clone_size: NA
v_call: TRBV6-1
cdr3_nt: TGTGCCAGCCAAAAGACTAACAGGGGAGAGGAGACCCAGTACTTC
cdr3_aa: CASQKTNRGEETQYF

j_call: TRBJ2-3
d_call: TRBD2
clone_size: NA
v_call: TRBV4-1
cdr3_nt: TGCGCCAGCAGCCAAGATGGGTCTAGCGGGGGGTATCACGATACGCAGTATTTT
cdr3_aa: CASSQDGSSGGYHDTQYF

j_call: TRBJ2-2
d_call: NA
clone_size: few
v_call: TRBV5-4
cdr3_nt: TGTGCCAGCAGCTTGTTACCCTCGACAGGAGGCACCGGGGAGCTGTTTTTT
cdr3_aa: CASSLLPSTGGTGELFF

j_call: TRBJ2-7
d_call: NA
clone_size: NA
v_call: TRBV27
cdr3_nt: TGTGCCAGCAGTTTGGCCGGGTCCTATCCCTACGAGCAGTACTTC
cdr3_aa: CASSLAGSYPYEQYF

j_call: TRBJ2-3
d_call: TRBD1
clone_size: NA
v_call: TRBV19
cdr3_nt: TGTGCCAGCGCCGCCGGGACAGTCGGCGATACGCAGTATTTT
cdr3_aa: CASAAGTVGDTQYF

j_call: TRBJ1-2
d_call: TRBD1
clone_size: NA
v_call: TRBV4-1
cdr3_nt: TGCGCCAGCAGCCTCGGGACAGGGGAGGGCTATGGCTACACCTTC
cdr3_aa: CASSLGTGEGYGYTF

j_call: TRBJ1-6
d_call: NA
clone_size: NA
v_call: TRBV9
cdr3_nt: TGTGCCAGCAGCGTAGGAACAGGAGTGTCCTATAATTCACCCCTCCACTTT
cdr3_aa: CASSVGTGVSYNSPLHF

j_call: TRBJ2-5
d_call: TRBD2
clone_size: NA
v_call: TRBV7-2
cdr3_nt: TGTGCCAGCAGCATTTCCCTGACTAGCGAGACCCAGTACTTC
cdr3_aa: CASSISLTSETQYF

j_call: TRBJ2-1
d_call: TRBD2
clone_size: NA
v_call: TRBV2
cdr3_nt: TGTGCCAGCAGTCTGACTAGCGGGGACTCCTACAATGAGCAGTTCTTC
cdr3_aa: CASSLTSGDSYNEQFF

j_call: TRBJ2-1
d_call: TRBD1
clone_size: NA
v_call: TRBV5-1
cdr3_nt: TGCGCCAGCAGCACAGCCTCAGGGGGCTATGAGCAGTTCTTC
cdr3_aa: CASSTASGGYEQFF

j_call: TRBJ2-7
d_call: TRBD2
clone_size: once
v_call: TRBV7-8
cdr3_nt: TGTGCCAGCAGCTTAGCTTTCTCATCGGGAGGGTATAGCTCCTACGAGCAGTACTTC
cdr3_aa: CASSLAFSSGGYSSYEQYF

j_call: TRBJ1-3
d_call: NA
clone_size: NA
v_call: TRBV7-9
cdr3_nt: TGTGCCAGCAGCTTAGGGGTGGCGGGGTCTGGAAACACCATATATTTT
cdr3_aa: CASSLGVAGSGNTIYF

j_call: TRBJ2-3
d_call: NA
clone_size: NA
v_call: TRBV2
cdr3_nt: TGTGCCAGCAGGGAAAAGGACATGAGGCACACAGATACGCAGTATTTT
cdr3_aa: CASREKDMRHTDTQYF

j_call: TRBJ2-7
d_call: NA
clone_size: few
v_call: TRBV5-6
cdr3_nt: TGTGCCAGCAGCTGGTCCCCCAGGTCGAGCTCCTACGAGCAGTACTTC
cdr3_aa: CASSWSPRSSSYEQYF

j_call: TRBJ2-7
d_call: TRBD2
clone_size: NA
v_call: TRBV5-4
cdr3_nt: TGTGCCAGCAGCGGCGGGGGGCTCCTTTCCCCCTACGAGCAGTACTTC
cdr3_aa: CASSGGGLLSPYEQYF

j_call: TRBJ2-7
d_call: NA
clone_size: once
v_call: TRBV28
cdr3_nt: TGTGCCAGCAGTTTACTGCGGGTAAGCTCCTACGAGCAGTACTTC
cdr3_aa: CASSLLRVSSYEQYF

j_call: TRBJ2-1
d_call: NA
clone_size: NA
v_call: TRBV5-1
cdr3_nt: TGCGCCAGCAGCTCGATAGTGGGGAGCTCCTACAATGAGCAGTTCTTC
cdr3_aa: CASSSIVGSSYNEQFF

j_call: TRBJ2-6
d_call: NA
clone_size: once
v_call: TRBV19
cdr3_nt: TGTGCCAGTAGCCGCTCTGGGGCCAACGTCCTGACTTTC
cdr3_aa: CASSRSGANVLTF

j_call: TRBJ1-2
d_call: TRBD1
clone_size: NA
v_call: TRBV18
cdr3_nt: TGTGCCAGCTCACCCCCTGATACGACAGGGAAGGTTGGCTACACCTTC
cdr3_aa: CASSPPDTTGKVGYTF

j_call: TRBJ2-1
d_call: TRBD2
clone_size: NA
v_call: TRBV7-2
cdr3_nt: TGTGCCAGCAGCTTAGCCACTAGCGGGAGGGTCTATGAGCAGTTCTTC
cdr3_aa: CASSLATSGRVYEQFF

j_call: TRBJ1-5
d_call: NA
clone_size: NA
v_call: TRBV2
cdr3_nt: TGTGCCAGCAGGGAGGGCAATCAGGGACAGCCCCAGCATTTT
cdr3_aa: CASREGNQGQPQHF